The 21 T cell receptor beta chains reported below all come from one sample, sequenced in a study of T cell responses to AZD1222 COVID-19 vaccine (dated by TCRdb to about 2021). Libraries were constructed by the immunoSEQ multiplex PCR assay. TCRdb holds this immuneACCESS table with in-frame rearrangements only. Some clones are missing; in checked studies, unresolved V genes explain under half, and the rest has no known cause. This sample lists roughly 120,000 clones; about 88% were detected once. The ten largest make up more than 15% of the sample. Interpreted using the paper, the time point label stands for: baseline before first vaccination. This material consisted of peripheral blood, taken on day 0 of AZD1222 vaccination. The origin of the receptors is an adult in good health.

CDR3 DNA sequence: TGTGCCAGCAGCTTACCCCTCGTTTTGCCAGATACGCAGTATTTT. Translated: CASSLPLVLPDTQYF. This rearrangement joins TRBV7-9 to TRBJ2-3; unclear D gene. The germline V and J ends were trimmed by 2 bases and 4 bases, with 13 bases remaining between them. Germline CDR1 is SEHNR and CDR2 is FQNEAQ (reference sequence). This CDR3 has 15 residues.

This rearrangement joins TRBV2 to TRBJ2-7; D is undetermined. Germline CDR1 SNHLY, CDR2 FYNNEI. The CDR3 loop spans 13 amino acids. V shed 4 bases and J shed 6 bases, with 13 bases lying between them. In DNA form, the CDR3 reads TGTGCCAGCAGTGCGGACCCGTTGGGCGAGCAGTACGTC. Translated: CASSADPLGEQYV.

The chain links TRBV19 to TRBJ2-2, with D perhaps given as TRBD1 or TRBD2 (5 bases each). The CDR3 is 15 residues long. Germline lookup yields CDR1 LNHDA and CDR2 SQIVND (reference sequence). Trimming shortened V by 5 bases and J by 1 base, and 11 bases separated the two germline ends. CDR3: CASSEGSVNTGELFF. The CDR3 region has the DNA TGTGCCAGTAGTGAGGGGAGTGTGAACACCGGGGAGCTGTTTTTT.

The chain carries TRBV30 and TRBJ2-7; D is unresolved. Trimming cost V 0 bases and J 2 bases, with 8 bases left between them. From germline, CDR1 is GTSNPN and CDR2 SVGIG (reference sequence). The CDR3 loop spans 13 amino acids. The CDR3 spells CAWSVQPPYEQYF. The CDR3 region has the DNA TGTGCCTGGAGTGTACAGCCTCCCTACGAGCAGTACTTC.

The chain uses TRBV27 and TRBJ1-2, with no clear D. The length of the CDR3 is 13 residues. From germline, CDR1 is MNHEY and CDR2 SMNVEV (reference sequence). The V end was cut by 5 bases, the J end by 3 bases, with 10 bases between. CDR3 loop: CASSPGRDYGYTF. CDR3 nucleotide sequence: TGTGCCAGCAGTCCTGGACGAGACTATGGCTACACCTTC.

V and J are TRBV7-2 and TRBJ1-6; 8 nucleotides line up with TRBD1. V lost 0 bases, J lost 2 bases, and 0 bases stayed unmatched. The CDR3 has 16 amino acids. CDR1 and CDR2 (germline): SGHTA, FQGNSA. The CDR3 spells CASSLATGAYNSPLHF. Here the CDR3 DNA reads TGTGCCAGCAGCTTAGCGACAGGGGCCTATAATTCACCCCTCCACTTT.

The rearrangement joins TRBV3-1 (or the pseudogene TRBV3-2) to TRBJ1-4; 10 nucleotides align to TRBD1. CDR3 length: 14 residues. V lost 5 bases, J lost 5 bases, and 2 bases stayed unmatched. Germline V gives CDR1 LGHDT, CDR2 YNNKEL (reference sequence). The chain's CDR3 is CASSGTGVNEKLFF. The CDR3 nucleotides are TGTGCCAGCAGCGGGACAGGGGTAAATGAAAAACTGTTTTTT.

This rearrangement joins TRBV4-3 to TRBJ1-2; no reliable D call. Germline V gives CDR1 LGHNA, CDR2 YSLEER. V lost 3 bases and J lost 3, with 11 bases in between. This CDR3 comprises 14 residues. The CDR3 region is CASSQAGRDYGYTF. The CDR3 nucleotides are TGCGCCAGCAGCCAGGCCGGGCGTGACTATGGCTACACCTTC.

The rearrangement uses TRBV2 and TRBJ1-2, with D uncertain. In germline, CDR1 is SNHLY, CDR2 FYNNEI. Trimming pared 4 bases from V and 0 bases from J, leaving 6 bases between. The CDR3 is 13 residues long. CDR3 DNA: TGTGCCAGCAGTGTGCGGGCTAACTATGGCTACACCTTC. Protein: CASSVRANYGYTF.

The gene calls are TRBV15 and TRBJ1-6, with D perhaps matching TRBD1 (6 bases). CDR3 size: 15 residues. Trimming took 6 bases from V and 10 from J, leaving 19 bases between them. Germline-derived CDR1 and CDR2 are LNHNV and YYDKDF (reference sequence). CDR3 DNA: TGTGCCACCAGGAGGGTGGGGGCTTTAGGGTCACCCCTCCACTTT. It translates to CATRRVGALGSPLHF.

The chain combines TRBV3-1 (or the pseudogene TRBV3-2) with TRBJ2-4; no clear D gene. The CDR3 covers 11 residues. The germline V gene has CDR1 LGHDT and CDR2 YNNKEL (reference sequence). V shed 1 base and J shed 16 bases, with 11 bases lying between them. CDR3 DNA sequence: TGTGCCAGCAGCCAAGGGCTTATCACTTACTTC. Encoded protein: CASSQGLITYF.

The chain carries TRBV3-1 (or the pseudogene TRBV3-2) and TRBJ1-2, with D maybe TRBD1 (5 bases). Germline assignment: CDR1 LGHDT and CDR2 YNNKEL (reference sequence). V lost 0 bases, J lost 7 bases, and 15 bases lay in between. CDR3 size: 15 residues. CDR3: CASSQDGAGRGGYTF. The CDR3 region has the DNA TGTGCCAGCAGCCAAGATGGGGCAGGGCGGGGTGGCTACACCTTC.

The CDR3 spells CASSSSGWGEFF. Written as DNA, the CDR3 is TGTGCCAGCAGCTCCTCGGGGTGGGGCGAGTTCTTC. This chain connects TRBV7-9 to TRBJ2-1, with D perhaps assigned TRBD1 or TRBD2 (5 bases each). CDR1 SEHNR and CDR2 FQNEAQ come from the germline V gene (reference sequence). The CDR3 has 12 residues. Trimming stripped 4 bases from V and 14 bases from J, with 15 bases between.

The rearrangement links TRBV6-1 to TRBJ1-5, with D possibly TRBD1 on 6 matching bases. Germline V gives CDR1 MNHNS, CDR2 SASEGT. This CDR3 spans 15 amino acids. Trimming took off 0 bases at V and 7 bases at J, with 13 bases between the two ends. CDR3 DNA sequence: TGTGCCAGCAGTGAAGCGGGGACAAGGGGACAGCCCCAGCATTTT. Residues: CASSEAGTRGQPQHF.

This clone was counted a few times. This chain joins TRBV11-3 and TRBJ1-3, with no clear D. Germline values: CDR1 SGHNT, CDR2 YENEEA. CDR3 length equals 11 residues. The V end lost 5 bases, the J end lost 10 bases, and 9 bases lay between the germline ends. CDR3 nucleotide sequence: TGTGCCAGCAGCGATCCCCAAACCATATATTTT. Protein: CASSDPQTIYF.

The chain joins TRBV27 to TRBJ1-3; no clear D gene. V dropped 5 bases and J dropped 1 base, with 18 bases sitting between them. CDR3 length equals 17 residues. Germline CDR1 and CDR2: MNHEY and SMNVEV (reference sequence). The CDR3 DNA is TGTGCCAGCAGTCCCCTTGGAGAGGTATTATCTGGAAACACCATATATTTT. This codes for CASSPLGEVLSGNTIYF.

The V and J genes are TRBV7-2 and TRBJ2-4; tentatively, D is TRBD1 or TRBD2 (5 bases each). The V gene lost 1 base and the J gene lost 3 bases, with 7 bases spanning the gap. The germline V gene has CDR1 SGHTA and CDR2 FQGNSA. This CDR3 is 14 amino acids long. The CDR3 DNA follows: TGTGCCAGCAGCTTAGAGGGGAGCAAAAACATTCAGTACTTC. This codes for CASSLEGSKNIQYF.

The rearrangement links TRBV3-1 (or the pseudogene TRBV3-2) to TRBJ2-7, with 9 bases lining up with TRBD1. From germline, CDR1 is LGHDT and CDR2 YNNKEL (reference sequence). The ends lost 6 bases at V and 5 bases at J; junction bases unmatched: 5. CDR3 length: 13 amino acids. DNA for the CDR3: TGTGCCAGCAGAGACAGGGGGAACAACGAGCAGTACTTC. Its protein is CASRDRGNNEQYF.

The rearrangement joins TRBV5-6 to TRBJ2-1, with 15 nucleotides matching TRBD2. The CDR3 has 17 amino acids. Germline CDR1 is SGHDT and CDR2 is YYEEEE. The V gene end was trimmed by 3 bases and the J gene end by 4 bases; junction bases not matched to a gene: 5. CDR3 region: CASSSGLAGGLYNEQFF. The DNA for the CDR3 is TGTGCCAGCAGCTCCGGACTAGCGGGGGGGCTTTACAATGAGCAGTTCTTC. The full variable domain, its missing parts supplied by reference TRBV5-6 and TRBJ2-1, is DAGVTQSPTHLIKTRGQQVTLRCSPKSGHDTVSWYQQALGQGPQFIFQYYEEEERQRGNFPDRFSGHQFPNYSSELNVNALLLGDSALYLCASSSGLAGGLYNEQFFGPGTRLTVL.

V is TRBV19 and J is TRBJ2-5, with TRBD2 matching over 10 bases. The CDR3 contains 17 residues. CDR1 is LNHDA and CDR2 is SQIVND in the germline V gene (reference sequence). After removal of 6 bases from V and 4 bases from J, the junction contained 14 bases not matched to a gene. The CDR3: CASSQYSGGLGGETQYF. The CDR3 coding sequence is TGTGCCAGTAGCCAGTATAGCGGGGGGCTCGGTGGAGAGACCCAGTACTTC.

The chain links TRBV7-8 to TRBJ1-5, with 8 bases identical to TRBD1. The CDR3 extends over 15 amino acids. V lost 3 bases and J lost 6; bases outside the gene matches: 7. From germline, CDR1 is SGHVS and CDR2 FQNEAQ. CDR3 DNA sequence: TGTGCCAGCAGCTTGGACAGGGAGAATGGTCAGCCCCAGCATTTT. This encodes CASSLDRENGQPQHF.